This is a list of T cell receptor beta chains from one sample in a study of CD8 T cells in ankylosing spondylitis. TCRdb processed the 5' RACE reads anew with MiXCR; each CDR3 protein has one entry. This sample carries about 250,000 distinct CDR3 sequences, 20% to 30% of them seen once, and the ten largest clones take 0.5% to 0.75%. Sequenced: blood, either unsorted or a sorted T cell fraction (not recorded which). Source of these receptors: a male donor with ankylosing spondylitis or in good health (not recorded which). Each CDR3 is given with its conserved first and last residue. Fields, in order: J gene, clone size, V gene, D gene, CDR3 length, CDR3 DNA, CDR3 protein. A D gene is named only where the DNA matches it firmly. Clone size is given for some rows only: seen once, a few or many times, or a class if the clone is expanded.

>TRBJ2-2|many|TRBV15|TRBD1|15
TGTGCCACCAGCGAGAGGGGGACAGGGGGCGGGGAGCTGTTTTTT
CATSERGTGGGELFF
>TRBJ2-5|NA|TRBV7-3|NA|12
TGTGCCAGCAGCCACAATGGGGAGACCCAGTACTTC
CASSHNGETQYF
>TRBJ2-3|many|TRBV7-9|NA|15
TGTGCCAGCAGCTTAGGGGCCGGAATAACAGATACGCAGTATTTT
CASSLGAGITDTQYF
>TRBJ2-3|many|TRBV20-1|NA|14
TGCAGTGCCGCAGTGGTCGCTAGCACAGATACGCAGTATTTT
CSAAVVASTDTQYF
>TRBJ2-1|few|TRBV12-5|NA|11
TGTGCTAGTGCCCAACAGGAGATGCAGTTCTTC
CASAQQEMQFF
>TRBJ1-5|few|TRBV20-1|NA|11
TGCAGTGCCTTCAGGGGTCAGCCCCAGCATTTT
CSAFRGQPQHF
>TRBJ1-5|many|TRBV12-3/TRBV12-4|TRBD1|13
TGTGCCAGTGGACAGGGGGGAAATCAGCCCCAGCATTTT
CASGQGGNQPQHF
>TRBJ2-1|many|TRBV20-1|NA|15
TGCAGTGCAGCAGACAGGCGAACCCAAAACAATGAGCAGTTCTTC
CSAADRRTQNNEQFF
>TRBJ2-2|few|TRBV20-1|NA|17
TGCAGTGCTAGAGATTCGGCCGGCGGGGTAAACACCGGGGAGCTGTTTTTT
CSARDSAGGVNTGELFF
>TRBJ2-7|few|TRBV12-3/TRBV12-4|NA|13
TGTGCCAGCAGTTTGTACAATCCCTACGAGCAGTACTTC
CASSLYNPYEQYF
>TRBJ2-3|few|TRBV20-1|NA|17
TGCAGTGCTAGAGAGGTGGGGCCCCTTACTAGCACAGATACGCAGTATTTT
CSAREVGPLTSTDTQYF
>TRBJ2-3|many|TRBV12-3/TRBV12-4|NA|11
TGTGCCAGCAGAGTCACAGATACGCAGTATTTT
CASRVTDTQYF
>TRBJ1-1|NA|TRBV5-1|NA|14
TGCGCCAGCAGCTTGTCCAGCCTGAACACTGAAGCTTTCTTT
CASSLSSLNTEAFF
>TRBJ2-1|NA|TRBV7-2|NA|14
TGTGCCAGCGCATCCGGGACTGCCTACAATGAGCAGTTCTTC
CASASGTAYNEQFF
>TRBJ2-7|many|TRBV5-1|TRBD2|15
TGCGCCAGCAGCTTGGTAGGCGCGGGGGTCTACGAGCAGTACTTC
CASSLVGAGVYEQYF
>TRBJ2-3|few|TRBV5-5|NA|16
TGTGCCAGCAGCGAGAGCGGCCGGCCTCGCACAGATACGCAGTATTTT
CASSESGRPRTDTQYF
>TRBJ2-7|NA|TRBV20-1|NA|11
TGCAGTGCTAGACAGCTAGTAGGGCAGTACTTC
CSARQLVGQYF
>TRBJ1-3|NA|TRBV29-1|TRBD1|14
TGCAGCGCTGGCGATGACAGGGCTGGAAACACCATATATTTT
CSAGDDRAGNTIYF
>TRBJ2-2|many|TRBV5-1|TRBD1|16
TGCGCCAGCAGCTTGTTGTCTGGACAGGGCATCGGGGAGCTGTTTTTT
CASSLLSGQGIGELFF
>TRBJ1-5|few|TRBV29-1|NA|13
TGCAGCGTGGCTAAGGGGAGCAATCAGCCCCAGCATTTT
CSVAKGSNQPQHF
>TRBJ2-5|NA|TRBV25-1|NA|15
TGTGCCAGCAGTCCCCGGACAGCGGAGGAGGAGACCCAGTACTTC
CASSPRTAEEETQYF
>TRBJ1-1|many|TRBV6-5|NA|14
TGTGCCAGCAGTTACGAGCCAGATGACACTGAAGCTTTCTTT
CASSYEPDDTEAFF
>TRBJ2-1|many|TRBV15|NA|12
TGTGCCACCAGCATGGGTCCGAATGAGCAGTTCTTC
CATSMGPNEQFF
>TRBJ2-5|NA|TRBV20-1|TRBD2|15
TGCAGTGCTGGCCCCTCCGGGGGGGATCAAGAGACCCAGTACTTC
CSAGPSGGDQETQYF
>TRBJ1-3|many|TRBV12-3/TRBV12-4|NA|13
TGTGCCAGCAGGCGGACGGACGGAAACACCATATATTTT
CASRRTDGNTIYF
>TRBJ2-3|NA|TRBV20-1|TRBD2|14
TGCAGTGCTAGGGCTAGCGGGGGGACAGATACGCAGTATTTT
CSARASGGTDTQYF
>TRBJ1-2|many|TRBV2|TRBD1|13
TGTGCCAGCAGCCCTACAGGGGGCTATGGCTACACCTTC
CASSPTGGYGYTF
>TRBJ2-5|few|TRBV12-3/TRBV12-4|NA|17
TGTGCCAGCAGTTTTGAGTGGAGGTTTGAGGGACAAGAGACCCAGTACTTC
CASSFEWRFEGQETQYF
>TRBJ1-2|many|TRBV9|NA|13
TGTGCCAGCAACCCTGAGGGGCTCGGTGGCTACACCTTC
CASNPEGLGGYTF
>TRBJ2-2|many|TRBV10-3|TRBD1|16
TGTGCCATCAGACTAACTACAGGGGCTAACACCGGGGAGCTGTTTTTT
CAIRLTTGANTGELFF
>TRBJ2-1|few|TRBV5-6|NA|18
TGTGCCAGCAGCATCTACGGGGGGAGGGACAGTGTATACAATGAGCAGTTCTTC
CASSIYGGRDSVYNEQFF
>TRBJ2-1|NA|TRBV5-6|NA|13
TGTGCCAGCAGCAAGGACGCAAACAATGAGCAGTTCTTC
CASSKDANNEQFF
>TRBJ2-2|few|TRBV10-3|TRBD1|14
TGTGCCATCAGACAGGGGACGAACACCGGGGAGCTGTTTTTT
CAIRQGTNTGELFF
>TRBJ2-3|many|TRBV20-1|TRBD2|14
TGCAGTGCTAGGCGGGGGGGTAGCACAGATACGCAGTATTTT
CSARRGGSTDTQYF
>TRBJ2-7|NA|TRBV11-2|TRBD1|15
TGTGCCAGCAGCTTAAGGACAGGGGGTTCCTACGAGCAGTACTTC
CASSLRTGGSYEQYF
>TRBJ2-7|few|TRBV29-1|TRBD1|15
TGCAGCGTTCAAGAGATCGGGACAGGGGAATACGAGCAGTACTTC
CSVQEIGTGEYEQYF
>TRBJ2-7|NA|TRBV20-1|TRBD1|18
TGCAGTGCTAGAGGGATACCATCGGACAGGCTGAGCTCCTACGAGCAGTACTTC
CSARGIPSDRLSSYEQYF
>TRBJ2-2|NA|TRBV7-3|NA|13
TGTGCCAGCAGGTTCGGACCAGACGGGGAGCTGTTTTTT
CASRFGPDGELFF
>TRBJ2-5|many|TRBV12-3/TRBV12-4|NA|10
TGTGCCAGCAGTTTTGAGACCCAGTACTTC
CASSFETQYF
>TRBJ2-7|once|TRBV2|NA|12
TGTGCCTCTCACCGGGACACCTACGAGCAGTACTTC
CASHRDTYEQYF
>TRBJ1-3|many|TRBV12-3/TRBV12-4|NA|15
TGTGCCAGCAGTTACCCCGGACCGGGAGGGAACACCATATATTTT
CASSYPGPGGNTIYF
>TRBJ2-1|many|TRBV12-3/TRBV12-4|TRBD1|15
TGTGCCAGCAGCCAGGGACAGGGGGGGTACAATGAGCAGTTCTTC
CASSQGQGGYNEQFF
>TRBJ2-1|NA|TRBV10-3|NA|12
TGTGCCATCTCCCCGGGTTACAATGAGCAGTTCTTC
CAISPGYNEQFF
>TRBJ2-5|many|TRBV20-1|TRBD2|14
TGCAGTGCTAGAGCCGAGCTAGCGGGAGAGACCCAGTACTTC
CSARAELAGETQYF
>TRBJ2-7|NA|TRBV5-5|NA|14
TGTGCCAGCAGCCCCGGTGGGGTGAAAAACGAGCAGTACTTC
CASSPGGVKNEQYF
>TRBJ1-1|many|TRBV27|NA|13
TGTGCCAGCAGTTCCGGTGTGGAAACTGAAGCTTTCTTT
CASSSGVETEAFF
>TRBJ1-4|NA|TRBV18|NA|16
TGTGCCAGCTCACCTTCGACTCCGGGCGGTGCTGAAAAACTGTTTTTT
CASSPSTPGGAEKLFF
>TRBJ1-5|few|TRBV20-1|TRBD1|12
TGCAGTGCTAAGCGACAGGGCCAGCCCCAGCATTTT
CSAKRQGQPQHF
>TRBJ2-1|NA|TRBV7-2|NA|16
TGTGCCAGCAGCGGAAGGCCAGGGGGGGCGTACAATGAGCAGTTCTTC
CASSGRPGGAYNEQFF
>TRBJ2-3|NA|TRBV29-1|NA|13
TGCAGCGTACGGATTTCCAACACAGATACGCAGTATTTT
CSVRISNTDTQYF
>TRBJ2-5|many|TRBV7-2|NA|16
TGTGCCAGCAGCCTCTCGGGGAGTTTGGGGCAAGAGACCCAGTACTTC
CASSLSGSLGQETQYF